These T cell receptor beta chains were read from a single sample in a study of Tregs in tolerant kidney transplant recipients. Assay used: immunoSEQ multiplex PCR; TCRdb lists only in-frame clones, some missing. Of tens of thousands of clones in the sample, 80% to 95% were seen once. Sample: CD4+ T cells from blood, taken before the transplant. Receptors were obtained from a human donor who received a combined kidney and bone marrow transplant. CDR3s include the opening cysteine and the closing phenylalanine or tryptophan. A D gene is named only where the DNA matches it firmly. A clone size is listed for some rows: how often the clone was seen (once, few, many), or a class if it is expanded.

d_call: -
clone_size: -
j_call: TRBJ2-7
v_call: TRBV12-1
cdr3_nt: TGTGCCAGCAGCTTTGGCGGGAGGGCATACGAGCAGTACTTC
cdr3_aa: CASSFGGRAYEQYF

d_call: -
clone_size: -
j_call: TRBJ2-3
v_call: TRBV27
cdr3_nt: TGTGCCAGCAGTGCCAAACTAAGGGGAACCACAGATACGCAGTATTTT
cdr3_aa: CASSAKLRGTTDTQYF

d_call: -
clone_size: -
j_call: TRBJ2-7
v_call: TRBV18
cdr3_nt: TGTGCCAGCTCACCACCGGGACATTACGAGCAGTACTTC
cdr3_aa: CASSPPGHYEQYF

d_call: -
clone_size: -
j_call: TRBJ2-2
v_call: TRBV2
cdr3_nt: TGTGCCAGCAGTGAAGTACAGCAATTCGGGGAGCTGTTTTTT
cdr3_aa: CASSEVQQFGELFF

d_call: -
clone_size: -
j_call: TRBJ1-2
v_call: TRBV6-6
cdr3_nt: TGTGCCAGCAGTTTCCTCAGGGTTCCTAACTATGGCTACACCTTC
cdr3_aa: CASSFLRVPNYGYTF

d_call: -
clone_size: -
j_call: TRBJ1-5
v_call: TRBV4-2
cdr3_nt: TGTGCCAGCAGCCAAGAAACACAGGGTTCTCTCTATAGCAATCAGCCCCAGCATTTT
cdr3_aa: CASSQETQGSLYSNQPQHF

d_call: TRBD1
clone_size: -
j_call: TRBJ1-2
v_call: TRBV6-1
cdr3_nt: TGTGCCAGCAGGCTACAGGGGGCGAACTATGGCTACACCTTC
cdr3_aa: CASRLQGANYGYTF

d_call: TRBD1
clone_size: -
j_call: TRBJ2-2
v_call: TRBV7-2
cdr3_nt: TGTGCCAGCAGCTTAATAGCAGGGGGCTTTAACACCGGGGAGCTGTTTTTT
cdr3_aa: CASSLIAGGFNTGELFF

d_call: -
clone_size: -
j_call: TRBJ2-7
v_call: TRBV7-3
cdr3_nt: TGTGCCAGCAGCTTAAGCGGGACTGGAAACGAGCAGTACTTC
cdr3_aa: CASSLSGTGNEQYF

d_call: -
clone_size: -
j_call: TRBJ2-5
v_call: TRBV6-5
cdr3_nt: TGTGCCAGCAGTTTGCTAGGGGTAGAGACCCAGTACTTC
cdr3_aa: CASSLLGVETQYF

d_call: -
clone_size: -
j_call: TRBJ1-2
v_call: TRBV30
cdr3_nt: TGTGCCTGGAGTGACAGGGAATGGGATGGCTACACCTTC
cdr3_aa: CAWSDREWDGYTF

d_call: TRBD1
clone_size: -
j_call: TRBJ2-7
v_call: TRBV2
cdr3_nt: TGTGCCAGCAGAACCAACCCGGGACAGGGTTTGGAGTACTTC
cdr3_aa: CASRTNPGQGLEYF

d_call: TRBD1
clone_size: -
j_call: TRBJ1-2
v_call: TRBV2
cdr3_nt: TGTGCCAGCACCATGGGACAGGGAAGTAACTATGGCTACACCTTC
cdr3_aa: CASTMGQGSNYGYTF

d_call: -
clone_size: once
j_call: TRBJ1-1
v_call: TRBV28
cdr3_nt: TGTGCCAGCACCCTGATGGGGAAGACAACCAGGGTGAGGACTGAAGCTTTCTTT
cdr3_aa: CASTLMGKTTRVRTEAFF

d_call: -
clone_size: -
j_call: TRBJ1-6
v_call: TRBV6-9
cdr3_nt: TGTGCCCGGGAGGGGCGTTCACCCCTCCACTTT
cdr3_aa: CAREGRSPLHF

d_call: -
clone_size: once
j_call: TRBJ1-3
v_call: TRBV9
cdr3_nt: TGTGCCAGCAGCACCCGGGGGGATCCTTCTGGAAACACCATATATTTT
cdr3_aa: CASSTRGDPSGNTIYF

d_call: -
clone_size: -
j_call: TRBJ1-5
v_call: TRBV18
cdr3_nt: TGTGCCAGCTCACCAGGGCCAGATCAGCCCCAGCATTTT
cdr3_aa: CASSPGPDQPQHF

d_call: -
clone_size: once
j_call: TRBJ2-1
v_call: TRBV25-1
cdr3_nt: TGTGCCAGCAGACTAGCTTTAGTCGACAATGAGCAGTTCTTC
cdr3_aa: CASRLALVDNEQFF

d_call: TRBD1
clone_size: once
j_call: TRBJ2-5
v_call: TRBV4-2
cdr3_nt: TGTGCCAGCAGCCTAGAACAACAGGGGGCGACAGAGACCCAGTACTTC
cdr3_aa: CASSLEQQGATETQYF

d_call: -
clone_size: -
j_call: TRBJ1-3
v_call: TRBV5-1
cdr3_nt: TGCGCCAGCAGCTTGGTTGGGGGGAGCCTATATTTT
cdr3_aa: CASSLVGGSLYF

d_call: TRBD1
clone_size: -
j_call: TRBJ1-5
v_call: TRBV29-1
cdr3_nt: TGCAGCGTTGTAGGAGACAGGGGTAGCAATCAGCCCCAGCATTTT
cdr3_aa: CSVVGDRGSNQPQHF

d_call: -
clone_size: -
j_call: TRBJ2-7
v_call: TRBV7-6
cdr3_nt: TGTGCCAGCAGCTCCCGCAGGGATCCCTACGAGCAGTACTTC
cdr3_aa: CASSSRRDPYEQYF

d_call: -
clone_size: -
j_call: TRBJ1-1
v_call: TRBV2
cdr3_nt: TGTGCCGGTACGACTAATTTGAACACTGAAGCTTTCTTT
cdr3_aa: CAGTTNLNTEAFF

d_call: TRBD1
clone_size: -
j_call: TRBJ1-1
v_call: TRBV19
cdr3_nt: TGTGCCAGTAGTCCAGAGGGGACAGCCTTCATGAACACTGAAGCTTTCTTT
cdr3_aa: CASSPEGTAFMNTEAFF

d_call: TRBD1
clone_size: few
j_call: TRBJ2-7
v_call: TRBV7-9
cdr3_nt: TGTGCCAGCAGCTTGACCTCCGGGACAGGGTTGTACGAGCAGTACTTC
cdr3_aa: CASSLTSGTGLYEQYF

d_call: -
clone_size: -
j_call: TRBJ1-3
v_call: TRBV30
cdr3_nt: TGTGCCTGGAGTCTCCGGGGGGTCTCTGGAAACACCATATATTTT
cdr3_aa: CAWSLRGVSGNTIYF

d_call: TRBD2
clone_size: -
j_call: TRBJ2-1
v_call: TRBV4-3
cdr3_nt: TGCGCCAGCAGCCGCGGGACTAGCGGGATCAATGAGCAGTTCTTC
cdr3_aa: CASSRGTSGINEQFF

d_call: -
clone_size: -
j_call: TRBJ2-7
v_call: TRBV7-9
cdr3_nt: TGTGCCAGCAGCTTAGGGAGTTTCGAGCAGTACTTC
cdr3_aa: CASSLGSFEQYF

d_call: TRBD2
clone_size: -
j_call: TRBJ2-7
v_call: TRBV6-5
cdr3_nt: TGTGCCAGCAGTTACGAGGCTAGCGGTCCCAACGAGCAGTACTTC
cdr3_aa: CASSYEASGPNEQYF

d_call: TRBD1
clone_size: once
j_call: TRBJ1-5
v_call: TRBV4-1
cdr3_nt: TGCGCCAGCAGCTTTCGACAGGGAAGCAATCAGCCCCAGCATTTT
cdr3_aa: CASSFRQGSNQPQHF

d_call: -
clone_size: -
j_call: TRBJ2-7
v_call: TRBV2
cdr3_nt: TGTGCCAGCAGTGAACAGAATCTCTCCTACGAGCAGTACTTC
cdr3_aa: CASSEQNLSYEQYF

d_call: TRBD1
clone_size: -
j_call: TRBJ1-1
v_call: TRBV5-4
cdr3_nt: TGTGCCAGCAGCTCCAGGGGGAATGTCCCTGAAGCTTTCTTT
cdr3_aa: CASSSRGNVPEAFF

d_call: TRBD1
clone_size: -
j_call: TRBJ2-7
v_call: TRBV7-9
cdr3_nt: TGTGCCAGCAGCTTAGCTTCCGGACAGGGCAAACGCGAGCAGTACTTC
cdr3_aa: CASSLASGQGKREQYF

d_call: -
clone_size: once
j_call: TRBJ1-3
v_call: TRBV9
cdr3_nt: TGTGCCAGCAGACCCAGCTCTGGAAACACCATATATTTT
cdr3_aa: CASRPSSGNTIYF